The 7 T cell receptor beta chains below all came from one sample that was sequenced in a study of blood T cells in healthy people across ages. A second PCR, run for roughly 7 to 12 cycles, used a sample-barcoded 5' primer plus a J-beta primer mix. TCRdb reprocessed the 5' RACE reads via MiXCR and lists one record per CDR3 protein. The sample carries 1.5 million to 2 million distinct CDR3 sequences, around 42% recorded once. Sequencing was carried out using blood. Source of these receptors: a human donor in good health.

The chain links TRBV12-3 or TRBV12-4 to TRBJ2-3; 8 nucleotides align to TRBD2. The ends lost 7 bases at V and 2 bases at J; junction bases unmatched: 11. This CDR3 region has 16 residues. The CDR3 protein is CASNLRGGDYTDTQYF. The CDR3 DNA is TGTGCCAGCAACCTTCGGGGGGGGGACTACACAGATACGCAGTATTTT.

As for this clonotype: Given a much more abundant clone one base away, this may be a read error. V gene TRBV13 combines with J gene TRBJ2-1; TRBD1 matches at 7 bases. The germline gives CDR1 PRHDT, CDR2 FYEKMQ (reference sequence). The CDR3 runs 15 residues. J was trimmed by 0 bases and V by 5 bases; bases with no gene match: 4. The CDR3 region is CASSARDSSYNEQFF. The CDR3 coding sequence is TGTGCCAGCAGCGCCCGGGACAGCTCCTACAATGAGCAGTTCTTC.

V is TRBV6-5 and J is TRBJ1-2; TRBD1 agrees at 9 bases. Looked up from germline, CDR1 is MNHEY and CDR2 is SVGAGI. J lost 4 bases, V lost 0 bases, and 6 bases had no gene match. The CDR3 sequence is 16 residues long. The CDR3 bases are TGTGCCAGCAGTTACTCGGGGACAGGGTTTGGCTATGGCTACACCTTC. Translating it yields CASSYSGTGFGYGYTF.

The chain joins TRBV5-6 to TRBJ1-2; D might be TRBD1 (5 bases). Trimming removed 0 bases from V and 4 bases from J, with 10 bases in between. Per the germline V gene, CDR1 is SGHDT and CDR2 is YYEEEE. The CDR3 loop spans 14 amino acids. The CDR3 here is CASSLGDVAYGYTF. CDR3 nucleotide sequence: TGTGCCAGCAGCTTGGGGGACGTGGCCTATGGCTACACCTTC.

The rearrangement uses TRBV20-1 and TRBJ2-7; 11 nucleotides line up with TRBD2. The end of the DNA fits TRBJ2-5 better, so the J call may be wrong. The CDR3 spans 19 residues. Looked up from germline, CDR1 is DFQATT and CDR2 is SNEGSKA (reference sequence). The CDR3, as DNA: TGCAGTGCTAGAGATAAAGGGGCTAGCGGGGGGTTGCGGCAAGAGACCCAGTACTTC. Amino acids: CSARDKGASGGLRQETQYF.

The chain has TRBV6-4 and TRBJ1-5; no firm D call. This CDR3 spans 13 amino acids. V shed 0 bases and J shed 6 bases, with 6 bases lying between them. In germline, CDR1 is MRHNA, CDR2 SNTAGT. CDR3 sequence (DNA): TGTGCCAGCAGTGACTCGATGGGTCAGCCCCAGCATTTT. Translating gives CASSDSMGQPQHF.

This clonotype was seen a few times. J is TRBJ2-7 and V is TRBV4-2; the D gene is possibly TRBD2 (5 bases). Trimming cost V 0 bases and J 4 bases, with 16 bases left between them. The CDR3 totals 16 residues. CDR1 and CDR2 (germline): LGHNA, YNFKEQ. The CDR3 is CASSQEFEGVVYEQYF. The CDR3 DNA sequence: TGTGCCAGCAGCCAAGAGTTTGAGGGCGTAGTATACGAGCAGTACTTC.